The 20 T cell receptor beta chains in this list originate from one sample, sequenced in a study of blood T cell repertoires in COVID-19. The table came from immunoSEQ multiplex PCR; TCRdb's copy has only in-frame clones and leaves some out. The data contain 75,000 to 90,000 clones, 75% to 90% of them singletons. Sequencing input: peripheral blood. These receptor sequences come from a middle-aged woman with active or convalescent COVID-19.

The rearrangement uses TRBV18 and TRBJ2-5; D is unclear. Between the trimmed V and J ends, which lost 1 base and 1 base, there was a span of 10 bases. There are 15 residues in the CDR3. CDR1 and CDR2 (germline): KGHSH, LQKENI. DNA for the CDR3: TGTGCCAGCTCACCACTATTGACGGGCCAAGAGACCCAGTACTTC. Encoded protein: CASSPLLTGQETQYF.

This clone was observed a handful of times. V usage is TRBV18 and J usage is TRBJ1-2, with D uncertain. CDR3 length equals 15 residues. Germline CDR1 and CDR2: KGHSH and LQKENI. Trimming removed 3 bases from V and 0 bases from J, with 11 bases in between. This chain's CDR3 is CASSPDLAANYGYTF. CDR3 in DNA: TGTGCCAGCTCACCCGACTTAGCCGCTAACTATGGCTACACCTTC. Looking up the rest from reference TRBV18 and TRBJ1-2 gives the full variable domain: NAGVMQNPRHLVRRRGQEARLRCSPMKGHSHVYWYRQLPEEGLKFMVYLQKENIIDESGMPKERFSAEFPKEGPSILRIQQVVRGDSAAYFCASSPDLAANYGYTFGSGTRLTVV.

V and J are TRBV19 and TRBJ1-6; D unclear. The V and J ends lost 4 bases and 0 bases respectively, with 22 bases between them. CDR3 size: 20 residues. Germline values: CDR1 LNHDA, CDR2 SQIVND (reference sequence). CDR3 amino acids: CASSTRGGKKSSSYNSPLHF. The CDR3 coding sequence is TGTGCCAGTAGTACCCGTGGCGGAAAGAAATCAAGCTCCTATAATTCACCCCTCCACTTT.

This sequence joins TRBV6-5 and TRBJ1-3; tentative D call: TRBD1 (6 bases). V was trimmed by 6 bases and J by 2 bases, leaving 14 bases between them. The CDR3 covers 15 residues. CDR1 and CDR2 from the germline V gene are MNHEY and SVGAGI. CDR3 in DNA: TGTGCCAGCAGAACCACAGGGAAGGCTGGAAACACCATATATTTT. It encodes CASRTTGKAGNTIYF.

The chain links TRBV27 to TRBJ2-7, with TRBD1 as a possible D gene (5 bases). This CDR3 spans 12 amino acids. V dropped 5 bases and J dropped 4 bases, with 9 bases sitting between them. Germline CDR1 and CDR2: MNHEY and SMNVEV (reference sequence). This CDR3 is CASSPTGYEQYF. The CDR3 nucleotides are TGTGCCAGCAGTCCTACAGGTTACGAGCAGTACTTC.

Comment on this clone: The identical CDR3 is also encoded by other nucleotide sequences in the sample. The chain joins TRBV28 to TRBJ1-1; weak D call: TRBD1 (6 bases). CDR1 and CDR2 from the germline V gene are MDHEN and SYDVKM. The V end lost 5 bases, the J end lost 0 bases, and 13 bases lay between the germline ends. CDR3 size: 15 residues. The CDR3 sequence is CASSPPDRMNTEAFF. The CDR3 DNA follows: TGTGCCAGCAGTCCCCCGGACAGAATGAACACTGAAGCTTTCTTT.

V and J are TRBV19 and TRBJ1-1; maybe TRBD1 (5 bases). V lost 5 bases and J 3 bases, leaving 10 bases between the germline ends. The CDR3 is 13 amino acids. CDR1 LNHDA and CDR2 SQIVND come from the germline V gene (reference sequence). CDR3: CASSRGGDTEAFF. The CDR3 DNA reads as TGTGCCAGTAGTCGGGGGGGGGACACTGAAGCTTTCTTT.

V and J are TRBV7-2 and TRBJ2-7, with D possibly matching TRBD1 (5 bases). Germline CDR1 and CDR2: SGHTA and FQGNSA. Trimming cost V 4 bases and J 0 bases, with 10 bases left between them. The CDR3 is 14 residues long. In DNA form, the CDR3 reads TGTGCCAGCAGCTACGCCAGGGACTCCTACGAGCAGTACTTC. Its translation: CASSYARDSYEQYF.

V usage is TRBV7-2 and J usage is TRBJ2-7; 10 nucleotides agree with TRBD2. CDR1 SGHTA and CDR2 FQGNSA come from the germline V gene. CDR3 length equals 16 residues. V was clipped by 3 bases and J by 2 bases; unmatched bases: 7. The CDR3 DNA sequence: TGTGCCAGCAGCTTGAGCGGGACTAGCGCACCCTACGAGCAGTACTTC. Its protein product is CASSLSGTSAPYEQYF.

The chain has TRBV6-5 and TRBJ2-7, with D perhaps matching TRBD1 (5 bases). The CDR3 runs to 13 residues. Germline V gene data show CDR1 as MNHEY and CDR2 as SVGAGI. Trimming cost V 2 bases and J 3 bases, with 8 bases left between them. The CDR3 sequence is CASSYTGYYEQYF. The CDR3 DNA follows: TGTGCCAGCAGTTACACAGGCTACTACGAGCAGTACTTC.

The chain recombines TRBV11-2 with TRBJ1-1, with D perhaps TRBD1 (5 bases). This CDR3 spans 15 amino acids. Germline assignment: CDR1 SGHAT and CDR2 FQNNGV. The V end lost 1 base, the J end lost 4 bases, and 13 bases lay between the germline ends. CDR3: CASSLVGPGGTEAFF. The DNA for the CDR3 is TGTGCCAGCAGCTTAGTAGGCCCCGGGGGCACTGAAGCTTTCTTT.

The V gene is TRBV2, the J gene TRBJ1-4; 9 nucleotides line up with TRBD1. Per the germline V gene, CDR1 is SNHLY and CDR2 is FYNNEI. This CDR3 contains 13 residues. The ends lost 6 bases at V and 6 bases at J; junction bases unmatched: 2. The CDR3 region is CASRRTGDEKLFF. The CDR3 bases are TGTGCCAGCAGGAGGACAGGGGATGAAAAACTGTTTTTT.

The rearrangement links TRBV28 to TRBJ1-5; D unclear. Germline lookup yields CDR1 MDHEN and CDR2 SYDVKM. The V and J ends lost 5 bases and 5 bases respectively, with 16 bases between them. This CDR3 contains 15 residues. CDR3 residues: CASSPGRLGDQPQHF. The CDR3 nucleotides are TGTGCCAGCAGTCCCGGACGGCTGGGAGATCAGCCCCAGCATTTT. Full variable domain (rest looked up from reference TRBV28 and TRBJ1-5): DVKVTQSSRYLVKRTGEKVFLECVQDMDHENMFWYRQDPGLGLRLIYFSYDVKMKEKGDIPEGYSVSREKKERFSLILESASTNQTSMYLCASSPGRLGDQPQHFGDGTRLSIL.

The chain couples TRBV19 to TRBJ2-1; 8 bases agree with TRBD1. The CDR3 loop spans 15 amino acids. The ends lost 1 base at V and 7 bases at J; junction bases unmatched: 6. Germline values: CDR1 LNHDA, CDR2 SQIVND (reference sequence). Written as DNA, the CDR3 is TGTGCCAGTAGTATAGGGCAGGGGGCGCAGAATGAGCAGTTCTTC. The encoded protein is CASSIGQGAQNEQFF. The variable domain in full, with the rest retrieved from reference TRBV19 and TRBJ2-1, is DGGITQSPKYLFRKEGQNVTLSCEQNLNHDAMYWYRQDPGQGLRLIYYSQIVNDFQKGDIAEGYSVSREKKESFPLTVTSAQKNPTAFYLCASSIGQGAQNEQFFGPGTRLTVL.

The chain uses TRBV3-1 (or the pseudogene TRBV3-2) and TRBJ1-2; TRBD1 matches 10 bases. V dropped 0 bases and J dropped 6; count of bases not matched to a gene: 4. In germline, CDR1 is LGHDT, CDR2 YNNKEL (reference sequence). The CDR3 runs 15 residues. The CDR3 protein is CASSQDWGTGDGYTF. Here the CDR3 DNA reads TGTGCCAGCAGCCAAGATTGGGGGACAGGGGATGGCTACACCTTC.

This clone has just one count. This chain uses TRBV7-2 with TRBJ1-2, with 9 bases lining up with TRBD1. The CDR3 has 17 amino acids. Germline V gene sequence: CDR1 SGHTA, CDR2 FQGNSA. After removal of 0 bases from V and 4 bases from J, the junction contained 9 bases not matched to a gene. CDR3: CASSLAPGQGGVYGYTF. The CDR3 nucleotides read TGTGCCAGCAGCTTAGCCCCGGGACAGGGAGGCGTCTATGGCTACACCTTC. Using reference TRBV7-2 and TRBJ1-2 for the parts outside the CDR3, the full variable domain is GAGVSQSPSNKVTEKGKDVELRCDPISGHTALYWYRQSLGQGLEFLIYFQGNSAPDKSGLPSDRFSAERTGGSVSTLTIQRTQQEDSAVYLCASSLAPGQGGVYGYTFGSGTRLTVV.

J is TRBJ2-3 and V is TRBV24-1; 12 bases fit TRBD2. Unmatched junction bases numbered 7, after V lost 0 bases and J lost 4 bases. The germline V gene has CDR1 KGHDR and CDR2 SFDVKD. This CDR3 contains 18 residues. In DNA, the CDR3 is TGTGCCACCAGTGATTTGCGCACTAGCGGGGGGAACGCAGATACGCAGTATTTT. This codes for CATSDLRTSGGNADTQYF.

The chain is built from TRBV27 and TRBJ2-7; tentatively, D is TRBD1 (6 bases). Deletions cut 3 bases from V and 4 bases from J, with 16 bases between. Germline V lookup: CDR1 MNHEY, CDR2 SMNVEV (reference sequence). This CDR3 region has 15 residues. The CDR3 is CASSLNPGVCYEQYF. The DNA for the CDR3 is TGTGCCAGCAGTTTGAACCCAGGGGTTTGTTACGAGCAGTACTTC.

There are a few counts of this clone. CDR3 nucleotide sequence: TGTGCCAGCAGCCAAGAAAGAACCGATGGGCAGGCGATTCCCTACGAGCAGTACTTC. As protein: CASSQERTDGQAIPYEQYF. The rearrangement uses TRBV3-1 (or the pseudogene TRBV3-2) and TRBJ2-7; D remains ambiguous. The V gene lost 0 bases and the J gene lost 2 bases, with 23 bases spanning the gap. This CDR3 has 19 amino acids. Looked up from germline, CDR1 is LGHDT and CDR2 is YNNKEL (reference sequence).

In DNA, the CDR3 is TGTGCCAGCAGCTTAGTAGGACTAGCCTTCTCCGAGCAGTACTTC. Encoded protein: CASSLVGLAFSEQYF. This sequence joins TRBV7-8 and TRBJ2-7; 8 positions match TRBD2. V trimming: 1 base; J trimming: 6 bases; junction bases outside the gene matches: 8. CDR1 is SGHVS, CDR2 FQNEAQ, per germline. This CDR3 spans 15 amino acids.